The TCR beta chain under discussion was sequenced for a study of blood T cell repertoires in COVID-19. Study overall: T cells, B-cell-depleted T cells, or PBMCs provided the cDNA or gDNA that served as material.

In the original workflow: Amplifying reference gene primers gave estimates of nucleated cell counts. Assay used: immunoSEQ multiplex PCR; TCRdb lists only in-frame clones, some missing. V, J and clone size reflect that table, while D and trimming were determined from the DNA. The sample has 120,000 to 150,000 clones; roughly 86% are singletons. CDR1 is SGHRS and CDR2 is YFSETQ in the germline V gene. The CDR3 sequence is 13 residues long. Between the trimmed V and J ends, which lost 4 bases and 1 base, there was a span of 9 bases. The J gene is TRBJ2-7, the V gene TRBV5-1; maybe TRBD1 (6 bases). The sample taken for sequencing was peripheral blood. The source of this sequence is a human donor with acute or convalescent COVID-19. The donor label of this sample is uncertain. CDR3 region: CASSQDSSYEQYF. The CDR3 DNA reads TGCGCCAGCAGCCAGGACAGTTCCTACGAGCAGTACTTC. Full variable domain (outside the CDR3, taken from reference TRBV5-1 and TRBJ2-7): KAGVTQTPRYLIKTRGQQVTLSCSPISGHRSVSWYQQTPGQGLQFLFEYFSETQRNKGNFPGRFSGRQFSNSRSEMNVSTLELGDSALYLCASSQDSSYEQYFGPGTRLTVT.